These 18 T cell receptor beta chains share one sample of origin, sequenced in a study of coeliac disease. Assay used: immunoSEQ multiplex PCR; TCRdb lists only in-frame clones, some missing. The profile shows about 3,700 clones, around 70% of them singletons. The sequenced sample consisted of intraepithelial lymphocytes from the gut. The receptors come from a man younger than 45 with celiac disease.

This clone was seen only a few times. This rearrangement joins TRBV9 to TRBJ2-7, with a tentative D call TRBD2 (5 bases). The CDR3 covers 14 residues. V was clipped by 0 bases and J by 3 bases, with 10 bases between them. Per the germline V gene, CDR1 is SGDLS and CDR2 is YYNGEE. This CDR3 reads CASSVGGQNYEQYF. CDR3 nucleotide sequence: TGTGCCAGCAGCGTAGGAGGGCAGAACTACGAGCAGTACTTC.

The rearrangement links TRBV11-2 to TRBJ2-2; 9 positions agree with TRBD2. The CDR3 loop spans 15 amino acids. The V and J ends lost 5 bases and 4 bases, in that order; junction bases with no gene match: 5. CDR1 SGHAT and CDR2 FQNNGV come from the germline V gene. For the CDR3, the DNA is TGTGCCAGCAGCCGGACTAGCGACGCCACCGGGGAGCTGTTTTTT. Translation: CASSRTSDATGELFF.

This sequence joins TRBV27 and TRBJ2-5; 10 nucleotides agree with TRBD1. Gene TRBJ2-7 matches the end of the DNA better, so the J call may be wrong. The CDR3 consists of 15 residues. Germline V lookup: CDR1 MNHEY, CDR2 SMNVEV (reference sequence). As DNA, the CDR3 is TGTGCCAGCAATACCGGGACAGGGGCACCCTACGAGCAGTACTTC. Translation gives CASNTGTGAPYEQYF.

This clone was observed a single time. The chain uses TRBV9 and TRBJ1-1, with TRBD1 matching over 8 bases. V trimming: 3 bases; J trimming: 3 bases; junction bases outside the gene matches: 4. Germline CDR1 and CDR2: SGDLS and YYNGEE. The CDR3 contains 14 residues. As DNA, the CDR3 is TGTGCCAGCAGCGCCTTGACAGGGGACACTGAAGCTTTCTTT. This codes for CASSALTGDTEAFF.

The gene calls are TRBV30 and TRBJ2-3; 7 nucleotides agree with TRBD1. This CDR3 has 13 amino acids. Germline V lookup: CDR1 GTSNPN, CDR2 SVGIG (reference sequence). Trimming cost V 5 bases and J 1 base; bases outside gene matches: 3. CDR3 residues: CAWVQGGTDTQYF. The CDR3 DNA reads as TGTGCCTGGGTGCAGGGGGGCACAGATACGCAGTATTTT.

J is TRBJ2-7 and V is TRBV30, with TRBD2 matching over 7 bases. The CDR3 is 14 residues long. Germline lookup yields CDR1 GTSNPN and CDR2 SVGIG (reference sequence). V was pared by 3 bases and J by 3 bases, with 8 bases of the junction left unmatched. CDR3 in DNA: TGTGCCTGGAGCGGGGCTAGCGGAAACTACGAGCAGTACTTC. This translates into CAWSGASGNYEQYF.

In its sample, this clone ranks as large. The V call is TRBV7-3, the J call TRBJ1-6, with TRBD1 matching 9 bases. This CDR3 has 16 residues. Per the germline V gene, CDR1 is SGHTA and CDR2 is FQGTGA. The V segment lost 5 bases and the J segment 5 bases; nucleotides outside the gene matches: 7. The CDR3 nucleotides read TGTGCCAGCAGCACGGGACAGGGCCTAAATAATTCACCCCTCCACTTT. Residues: CASSTGQGLNNSPLHF.

Judged by abundance, this clone is large. A junction boundary mismatches the germline segment, possibly from a read error. CDR3 DNA sequence: TGTGCCAGCAGTCCACCGCAAGTGAGACAGATAAACACTAAAGCTTTCTTT. Translation gives CASSPPQVRQINTKAFF. This chain joins TRBV27 and TRBJ1-1, with D perhaps matching TRBD1 (5 bases). This CDR3 spans 17 amino acids. Germline values: CDR1 MNHEY, CDR2 SMNVEV (reference sequence).

J is TRBJ1-2 and V is TRBV6-1; 8 bases line up with TRBD1. J gave up 6 bases and V 3 bases, and 9 bases lay outside the gene matches. Per germline, CDR1 MNHNS and CDR2 SASEGT. This CDR3 has 15 amino acids. CDR3 amino acids: CASSDGQGKGNGYTF. Written as DNA, the CDR3 is TGTGCCAGCAGTGATGGACAGGGAAAAGGGAATGGCTACACCTTC.

The CDR3 coding sequence is TGTGCCAGCAGCAAAGCCAGGGGAGGGGCAAACTATGGCTACACCTTC. It encodes CASSKARGGANYGYTF. The gene calls are TRBV13 and TRBJ1-2; D possibly corresponds to TRBD1 (6 bases). This CDR3 spans 16 amino acids. CDR1 is PRHDT and CDR2 is FYEKMQ in the germline V gene (reference sequence). Trimming removed 5 bases from V and 2 bases from J, with 18 bases in between.

This rearrangement joins TRBV5-8 to TRBJ2-1; D is ambiguous. V was trimmed by 0 bases and J by 5 bases, leaving 6 bases between them. Looked up from germline, CDR1 is SGHTS and CDR2 is YDEGEE. The CDR3 loop spans 13 amino acids. The CDR3 region has the DNA TGTGCCAGCAGCTTGGGGCCACACAATGAGCAGTTCTTC. This encodes CASSLGPHNEQFF.

This clone was counted between two and nine times. V usage is TRBV27 and J usage is TRBJ2-7; a possible D gene is TRBD1 (5 bases). V shed 0 bases and J shed 4 bases, with 7 bases lying between them. Germline V gene lookup returns CDR1 MNHEY and CDR2 SMNVEV (reference sequence). There are 13 residues in the CDR3. Here the CDR3 DNA reads TGTGCCAGCAGTTTATCCGACAGATACGAGCAGTACTTC. Protein: CASSLSDRYEQYF.

This chain joins TRBV15 and TRBJ1-1; D may be TRBD1 (6 bases). Germline V CDR1 and CDR2: LNHNV, YYDKDF (reference sequence). V lost 8 bases and J lost 11, with 21 bases in between. This CDR3 spans 13 amino acids. CDR3 sequence reads: CATQGKVPPRAFF. CDR3 in DNA: TGTGCCACCCAGGGGAAGGTTCCTCCACGGGCTTTCTTT. The whole variable domain, remainder taken from reference TRBV15 and TRBJ1-1, is DAMVIQNPRYQVTQFGKPVTLSCSQTLNHNVMYWYQQKSSQAPKLLFHYYDKDFNNEADTPDNFQSRRPNTSFCFLDIRSPGLGDTAMYLCATQGKVPPRAFFGQGTRLTVV.

The gene calls are TRBV6-6 and TRBJ2-2; 7 nucleotides line up with TRBD2. V shed 11 bases, J shed 6 bases, and the junction held 6 bases outside the gene matches. This CDR3 has 12 amino acids. Germline assignment: CDR1 MNHNY and CDR2 SVGAGI (reference sequence). The CDR3: CASEGRAGELFF. Here the CDR3 DNA reads TGTGCCTCAGAGGGGAGGGCCGGGGAGCTGTTTTTT.

The chain links TRBV19 to TRBJ1-6, with D perhaps TRBD1 (5 bases). Trimming shortened V by 5 bases and J by 9 bases, and 14 bases separated the two germline ends. Germline V gene lookup returns CDR1 LNHDA and CDR2 SQIVND (reference sequence). The CDR3 runs to 14 residues. The DNA of the CDR3 is TGTGCCAGTAGTGTTGACAGTCTTGTTTCACCCCTCCACTTT. It yields the protein CASSVDSLVSPLHF.

V gene TRBV19 combines with J gene TRBJ2-1; 10 nucleotides align to TRBD2. Germline V gene data show CDR1 as LNHDA and CDR2 as SQIVND (reference sequence). The CDR3 consists of 14 residues. V gave up 1 base and J gave up 6 bases; unmatched junction bases: 0. The CDR3 loop is CASSIGTSGNEQFF. Here the CDR3 DNA reads TGTGCCAGTAGTATAGGGACTAGCGGCAATGAGCAGTTCTTC.

The CDR3 DNA follows: TGTGCCTGGACGGGACAGAACACCGGGGAGCTGTTTTTT. It translates to CAWTGQNTGELFF. The rearrangement uses TRBV30 and TRBJ2-2, with D maybe TRBD1 (6 bases). Trimming took 4 bases from V and 1 from J, leaving 7 bases between them. The CDR3 has 13 residues. Germline V gene sequence: CDR1 GTSNPN, CDR2 SVGIG (reference sequence).

The CDR3 sequence: CASSPGTGGSGELFF. The CDR3 DNA follows: TGTGCCAGCAGCCCCGGGACAGGGGGCTCCGGGGAGCTGTTTTTT. This chain joins TRBV6-4 and TRBJ2-2, with 12 bases fitting TRBD1. V lost 6 bases to trimming and J lost 6 bases; unmatched junction nucleotides: 5. The CDR3 length is 15 residues. Germline CDR1 and CDR2: MRHNA and SNTAGT.